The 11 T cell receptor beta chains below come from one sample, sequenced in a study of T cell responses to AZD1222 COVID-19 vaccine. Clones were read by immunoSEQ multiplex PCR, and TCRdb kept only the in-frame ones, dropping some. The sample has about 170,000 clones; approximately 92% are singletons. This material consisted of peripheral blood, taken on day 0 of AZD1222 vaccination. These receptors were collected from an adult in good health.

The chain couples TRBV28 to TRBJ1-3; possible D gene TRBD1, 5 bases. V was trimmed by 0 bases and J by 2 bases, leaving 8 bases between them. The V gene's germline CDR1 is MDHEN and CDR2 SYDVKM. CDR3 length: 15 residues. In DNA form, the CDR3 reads TGTGCCAGCAGTTTATGGGGGGAGGCTGGAAACACCATATATTTT. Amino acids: CASSLWGEAGNTIYF.

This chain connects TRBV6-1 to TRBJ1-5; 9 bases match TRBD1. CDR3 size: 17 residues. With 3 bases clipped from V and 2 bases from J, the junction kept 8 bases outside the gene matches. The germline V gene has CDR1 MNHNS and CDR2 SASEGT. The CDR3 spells CASSDRFRTGGNQPQHF. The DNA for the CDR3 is TGTGCCAGCAGTGATCGATTTAGGACAGGGGGCAATCAGCCCCAGCATTTT.

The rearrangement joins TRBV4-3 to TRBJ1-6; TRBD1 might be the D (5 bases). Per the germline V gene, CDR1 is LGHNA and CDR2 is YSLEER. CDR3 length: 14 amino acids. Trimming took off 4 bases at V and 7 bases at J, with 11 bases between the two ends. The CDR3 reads CASSLRGKNSPLHF. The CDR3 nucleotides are TGCGCCAGCAGCCTGCGGGGCAAGAATTCACCCCTCCACTTT.

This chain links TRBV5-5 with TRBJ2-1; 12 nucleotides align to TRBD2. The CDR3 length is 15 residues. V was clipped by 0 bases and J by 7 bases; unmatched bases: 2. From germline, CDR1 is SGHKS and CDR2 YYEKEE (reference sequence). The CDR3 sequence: CASSLALAGGNEQFF. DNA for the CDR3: TGTGCCAGCAGCTTGGCCCTAGCGGGGGGGAATGAGCAGTTCTTC.

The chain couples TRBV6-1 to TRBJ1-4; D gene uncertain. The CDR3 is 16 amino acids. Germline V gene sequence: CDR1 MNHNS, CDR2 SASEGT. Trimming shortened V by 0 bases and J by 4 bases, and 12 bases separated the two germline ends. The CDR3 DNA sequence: TGTGCCAGCAGTGAAGCTAGGTCACGAGGTAATGAAAAACTGTTTTTT. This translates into CASSEARSRGNEKLFF.

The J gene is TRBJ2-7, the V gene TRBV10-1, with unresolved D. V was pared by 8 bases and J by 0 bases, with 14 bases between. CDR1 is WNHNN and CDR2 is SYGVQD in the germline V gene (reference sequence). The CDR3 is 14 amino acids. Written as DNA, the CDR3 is TGCGCCAGCTCTTCGCGGCGGAGCTCCTACGAGCAGTACTTC. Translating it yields CASSSRRSSYEQYF.

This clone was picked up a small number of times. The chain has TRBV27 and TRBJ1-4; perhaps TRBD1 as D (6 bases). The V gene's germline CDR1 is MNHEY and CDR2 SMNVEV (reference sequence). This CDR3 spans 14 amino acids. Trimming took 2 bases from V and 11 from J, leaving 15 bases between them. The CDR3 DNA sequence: TGTGCCAGCAGTTTAAACAGGGATACGGAGAAACTGTTTTTT. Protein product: CASSLNRDTEKLFF.

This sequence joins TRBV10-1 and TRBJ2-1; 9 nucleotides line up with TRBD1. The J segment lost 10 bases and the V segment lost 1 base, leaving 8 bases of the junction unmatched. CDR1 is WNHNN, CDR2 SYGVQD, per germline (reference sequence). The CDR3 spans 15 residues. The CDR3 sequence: CASSELPGQGGEQFF. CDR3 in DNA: TGCGCCAGCAGTGAGTTACCGGGACAGGGCGGGGAGCAGTTCTTC.

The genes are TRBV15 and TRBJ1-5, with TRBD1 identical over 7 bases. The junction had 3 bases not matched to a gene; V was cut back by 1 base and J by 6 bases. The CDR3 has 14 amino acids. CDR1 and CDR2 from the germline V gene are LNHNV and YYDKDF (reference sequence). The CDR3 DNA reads TGTGCCACCAGCAGAGGGGGACAGATTCAGCCCCAGCATTTT. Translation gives CATSRGGQIQPQHF.

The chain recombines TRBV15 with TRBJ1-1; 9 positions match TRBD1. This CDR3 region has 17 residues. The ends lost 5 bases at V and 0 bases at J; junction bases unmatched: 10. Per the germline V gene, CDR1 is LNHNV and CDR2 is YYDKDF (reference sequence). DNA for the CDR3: TGTGCCACCAGCCCCACCGGGACAGGGACTATGAACACTGAAGCTTTCTTT. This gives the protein CATSPTGTGTMNTEAFF.

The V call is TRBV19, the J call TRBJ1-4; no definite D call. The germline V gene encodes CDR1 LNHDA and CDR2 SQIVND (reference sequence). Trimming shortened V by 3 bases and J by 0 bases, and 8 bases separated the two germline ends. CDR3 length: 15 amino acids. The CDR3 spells CASSISKATNEKLFF. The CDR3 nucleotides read TGTGCCAGTAGTATTAGTAAGGCAACTAATGAAAAACTGTTTTTT.